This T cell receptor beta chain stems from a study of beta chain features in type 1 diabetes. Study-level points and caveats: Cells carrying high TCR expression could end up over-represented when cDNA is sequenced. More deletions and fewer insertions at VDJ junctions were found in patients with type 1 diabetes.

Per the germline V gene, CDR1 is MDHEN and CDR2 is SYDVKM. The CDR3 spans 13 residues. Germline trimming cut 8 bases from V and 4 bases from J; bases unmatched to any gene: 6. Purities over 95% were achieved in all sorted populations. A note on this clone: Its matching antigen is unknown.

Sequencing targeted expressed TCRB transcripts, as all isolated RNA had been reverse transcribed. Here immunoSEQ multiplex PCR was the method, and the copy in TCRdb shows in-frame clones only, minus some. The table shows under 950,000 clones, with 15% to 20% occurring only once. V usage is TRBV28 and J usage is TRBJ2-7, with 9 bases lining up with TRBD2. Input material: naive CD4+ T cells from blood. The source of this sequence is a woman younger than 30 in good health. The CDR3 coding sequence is TGTGCCAGCGCCAGCGGGAGGAGGTACGAGCAGTACTTC. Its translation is CASASGRRYEQYF.